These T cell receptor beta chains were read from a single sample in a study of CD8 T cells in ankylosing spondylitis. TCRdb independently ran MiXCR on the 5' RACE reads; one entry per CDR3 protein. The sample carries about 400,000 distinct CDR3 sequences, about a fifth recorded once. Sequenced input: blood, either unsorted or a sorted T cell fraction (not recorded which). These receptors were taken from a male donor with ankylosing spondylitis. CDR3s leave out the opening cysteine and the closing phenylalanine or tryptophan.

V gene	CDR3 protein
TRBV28	ASSFGTVETQY
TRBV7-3	ASSSQTQGSGELF
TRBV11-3	ASLLGGQGLKNEQF
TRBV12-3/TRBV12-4	ASSPRQSPVPGELF
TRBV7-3	ASSPSRTSVYNEQF
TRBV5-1	ASSSGQSYEQY
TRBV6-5	ASSYSRGRAYEQY
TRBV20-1	SINGRDSFQYEQY
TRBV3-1	ASSPDSNYEQY
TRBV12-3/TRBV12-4	ASSFLGYEQY
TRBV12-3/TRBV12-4	ASSETSGRAETQY
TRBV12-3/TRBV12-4	ASSPYGGGRNTIY
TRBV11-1	ASSLDRETLSSYNEQF
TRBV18	ASSPQTYTNEGQF
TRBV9	ASSVGRVSPEQF
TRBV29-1	SVELAGSFNEQF
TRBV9	ASSVEGGRGFYNEQF
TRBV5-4	ASSTSLTNTEAF
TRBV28	ASSHEDRYEQY
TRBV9	ASSVVAGGSYNEQF
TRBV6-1	ASSELGISSYEQY
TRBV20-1	SAGDWESQY
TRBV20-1	SATALATDTQY
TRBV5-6	ASRARAYYNEQF
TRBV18	ASFTSLAGVNEQF
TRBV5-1	ASRGAGIFSTDTQY
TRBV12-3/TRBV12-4	ASTSPQAPQF